This TCR beta chain was obtained from a study of blood T cell repertoires in COVID-19. About the study: Donors in the United States, Italy and Spain gave samples during acute or convalescent COVID-19. PBMCs, B-cell-depleted T cells, or T cells provided the cDNA or gDNA that made up the material.

TCRdb's table, derived via immunoSEQ multiplex PCR, lists solely in-frame clones and lacks some. The sample gives fewer than 250,000 clones, approximately 90% of which show up once; approximately 1.1% is in the top ten. The V segment lost 11 bases and the J segment 2 bases; nucleotides outside the gene matches: 7. There are 16 residues in the CDR3. CDR1 is LNHDA and CDR2 is SQIVND in the germline V gene (reference sequence). This clone was recorded once. The clonotype comes from a man in his thirties or forties with acute or convalescent COVID-19. The sample consisted of peripheral blood. The J gene is TRBJ2-2, the V gene TRBV19; 14 nucleotides line up with TRBD2. CDR3 sequence reads: CAARLAGGPNTGELFF. The DNA for the CDR3 is TGTGCCGCAAGACTAGCGGGAGGGCCTAACACCGGGGAGCTGTTTTTT. Combining the CDR3 with reference TRBV19 and TRBJ2-2 gives the whole variable domain DGGITQSPKYLFRKEGQNVTLSCEQNLNHDAMYWYRQDPGQGLRLIYYSQIVNDFQKGDIAEGYSVSREKKESFPLTVTSAQKNPTAFYLCAARLAGGPNTGELFFGEGSRLTVL.